These 32 T cell receptor beta chains were all obtained from the same sample, sequenced in a study of blood T cell repertoires in COVID-19. Sequencing used immunoSEQ multiplex PCR; TCRdb keeps in-frame clones, though not all of them. The data show about 240,000 clones, approximately 83% seen once. Sequencing used PBMCs or T cells enriched from blood (not recorded which). The receptor set was obtained from a woman aged 40 to 50 with acute COVID-19.

The chain recombines TRBV4-2 with TRBJ1-1; D not resolved. The germline V and J ends were trimmed by 0 bases and 4 bases, with 6 bases remaining between them. Germline V gene data show CDR1 as LGHNA and CDR2 as YNFKEQ. The CDR3 covers 13 residues. The CDR3 region has the DNA TGTGCCAGCAGCCAAGAATTCGGCACTGAAGCTTTCTTT. Translated, it gives CASSQEFGTEAFF.

The sample holds many counts of this clone. The CDR3 protein is CASSERVADGIQYF. CDR3 bases: TGCGCCAGCAGTGAGCGGGTAGCGGACGGCATTCAGTACTTC. This chain joins TRBV10-1 and TRBJ2-4, with D tentatively TRBD2 (6 bases). The CDR3 spans 14 residues. The germline V gene encodes CDR1 WNHNN and CDR2 SYGVQD (reference sequence). V dropped 2 bases and J dropped 9 bases, with 14 bases sitting between them.

This clone was seen a single time. The chain recombines TRBV9 with TRBJ2-7, with D perhaps matching TRBD1 (6 bases). With 2 bases removed from V and 6 bases from J, the gap between germline ends came to 15 bases. Germline assignment: CDR1 SGDLS and CDR2 YYNGEE. The CDR3 is 14 residues long. The CDR3 loop reads CASSVGDNESEQYF. CDR3 bases: TGTGCCAGCAGCGTGGGGGACAACGAGAGCGAGCAGTACTTC.

There are a few counts of this clone. This rearrangement joins TRBV2 to TRBJ2-5; D possibly corresponds to TRBD1 (5 bases). V lost 4 bases and J 5 bases, leaving 14 bases between the germline ends. CDR1 SNHLY and CDR2 FYNNEI come from the germline V gene. The CDR3 runs to 14 residues. This chain's CDR3 is CASSGPGMYETQYF. CDR3 nucleotide sequence: TGTGCCAGCAGTGGACCAGGGATGTACGAGACCCAGTACTTC.

CDR3 residues: CATSDSDRGKETQYF. The CDR3 nucleotides are TGTGCCACCAGTGATTCGGACAGGGGAAAAGAGACCCAGTACTTC. The genes are TRBV24-1 and TRBJ2-5, with 9 bases lining up with TRBD1. CDR1 and CDR2 from the germline V gene are KGHDR and SFDVKD. Trimming cost V 2 bases and J 3 bases; bases outside gene matches: 3. The CDR3 loop spans 15 amino acids.

V usage is TRBV11-3 and J usage is TRBJ1-6; 7 nucleotides line up with TRBD1. CDR1 and CDR2 from the germline V gene are SGHNT and YENEEA. This CDR3 region has 16 residues. The ends lost 7 bases at V and 10 bases at J; junction bases unmatched: 16. As DNA, the CDR3 is TGTGCCAGCACCAATCCGACAGGGAAGGGGTCCTCACCCCTCCACTTT. Translating it yields CASTNPTGKGSSPLHF.

The J gene is TRBJ2-1, the V gene TRBV19, with 14 bases lining up with TRBD2. With 5 bases clipped from V and 7 bases from J, the junction kept 4 bases outside the gene matches. Germline-derived CDR1 and CDR2 are LNHDA and SQIVND (reference sequence). The CDR3 has 15 residues. In DNA form, the CDR3 reads TGTGCCAGTAGTGTCGGGACTAGCGGGAGTAATGAGCAGTTCTTC. Amino acids: CASSVGTSGSNEQFF.

This sequence joins TRBV2 and TRBJ2-1; 8 bases line up with TRBD1. CDR1 SNHLY and CDR2 FYNNEI come from the germline V gene. The CDR3 runs to 16 residues. J lost 8 bases, V lost 4 bases, and 13 bases had no gene match. The CDR3 region is CASSVLSGGVQYEQFF. The CDR3 DNA is TGTGCCAGCAGTGTTCTGTCAGGGGGCGTGCAGTATGAGCAGTTCTTC.

The V and J genes are TRBV24-1 and TRBJ1-5; TRBD1 is a possible D gene (5 bases). This CDR3 is 15 amino acids long. Per germline, CDR1 KGHDR and CDR2 SFDVKD. V gave up 6 bases and J gave up 7 bases, with 18 bases separating them. The chain's CDR3 is CATSRRLGREQPQHF. CDR3 in DNA: TGTGCCACCAGTCGGCGTTTGGGGCGCGAACAGCCCCAGCATTTT.

The chain carries TRBV11-3 and TRBJ2-1, with TRBD2 matching 7 bases. The CDR3 runs 17 residues. V dropped 0 bases and J dropped 2; count of bases not matched to a gene: 7. The germline gives CDR1 SGHNT, CDR2 YENEEA. The CDR3 reads CASSLEAAGVTYNEQFF. CDR3 nucleotides: TGTGCCAGCAGCTTAGAAGCGGCGGGAGTCACCTACAATGAGCAGTTCTTC.

V and J are TRBV29-1 and TRBJ2-1; 7 bases fit TRBD2. This CDR3 has 14 amino acids. V lost 8 bases and J lost 5; bases outside the gene matches: 12. Germline-derived CDR1 and CDR2 are SQVTM and ANQGSEA. The CDR3 loop is CSLGERDFDNEQFF. DNA for the CDR3: TGCAGCTTAGGGGAGCGGGACTTCGACAATGAGCAGTTCTTC.

The chain recombines TRBV19 with TRBJ1-1; 8 nucleotides align to TRBD1. The trim removed 6 bases at V and 5 bases at J, leaving 11 bases unmatched. CDR3 length: 15 amino acids. Germline lookup yields CDR1 LNHDA and CDR2 SQIVND (reference sequence). The CDR3 DNA follows: TGTGCCAGTAGGGCGGGTCACCAGGGGGCAACTGAAGCTTTCTTT. Its protein product is CASRAGHQGATEAFF.

V is TRBV5-1 and J is TRBJ2-2, with D possibly matching TRBD1 (5 bases). Germline values: CDR1 SGHRS, CDR2 YFSETQ. This CDR3 region has 14 residues. Trimming stripped 0 bases from V and 7 bases from J, with 10 bases between. DNA of the CDR3: TGCGCCAGCAGCTTGGCCAACCAGGGCGGGGAGCTGTTTTTT. Translation gives CASSLANQGGELFF.

This chain links TRBV27 with TRBJ2-3, with D hard to call. The CDR3 extends over 15 amino acids. The germline gives CDR1 MNHEY, CDR2 SMNVEV (reference sequence). The V end was cut by 0 bases, the J end by 2 bases, with 9 bases between. The CDR3 reads CASSLSFPVTDTQYF. Here the CDR3 DNA reads TGTGCCAGCAGTTTATCGTTCCCAGTCACAGATACGCAGTATTTT.

The chain couples TRBV19 to TRBJ1-2, with a possible D match to TRBD1 (6 bases). Germline V lookup: CDR1 LNHDA, CDR2 SQIVND (reference sequence). This CDR3 region has 14 residues. Deletions cut 5 bases from V and 4 bases from J, with 14 bases between. CDR3 in amino acids: CASSSQGAGYGYTF. CDR3 DNA: TGTGCCAGTAGTTCACAGGGTGCGGGCTATGGCTACACCTTC.

The rearrangement uses TRBV18 and TRBJ2-3, with TRBD2 as a possible D gene (5 bases). Germline V gene data show CDR1 as KGHSH and CDR2 as LQKENI. This CDR3 has 18 amino acids. Deletions cut 6 bases from V and 1 base from J, with 23 bases between. The CDR3 DNA sequence: TGTGCCAGCTCCAGTGAAAAGGTGCTAGCAGTCCGCACAGATACGCAGTATTTT. The encoded protein is CASSSEKVLAVRTDTQYF.

The chain recombines TRBV4-1 with TRBJ2-1; 8 bases line up with TRBD2. The length of the CDR3 is 15 residues. Germline assignment: CDR1 MGHRA and CDR2 YSYEKL. The trim removed 0 bases at V and 7 bases at J, leaving 5 bases unmatched. CDR3: CASSQDPAGANEQFF. CDR3 bases: TGCGCCAGCAGCCAAGATCCAGCGGGAGCGAATGAGCAGTTCTTC.

In its sample, this clone was seen a few times. The rearrangement links TRBV5-6 to TRBJ2-3; D is possibly TRBD1 (6 bases). V was trimmed by 0 bases and J by 5 bases, leaving 10 bases between them. The germline V gene encodes CDR1 SGHDT and CDR2 YYEEEE. This CDR3 contains 14 residues. The CDR3 nucleotides are TGTGCCAGCAGCTTGGGGCAGGGGCAAGATACGCAGTATTTT. It yields the protein CASSLGQGQDTQYF.

This sequence joins TRBV9 and TRBJ2-3; D is undetermined. The CDR3 consists of 13 residues. The germline gives CDR1 SGDLS, CDR2 YYNGEE. V lost 3 bases to trimming and J lost 0 bases, with 5 bases between them. The DNA for the CDR3 is TGTGCCAGCAGCGCCCCTAGCACAGATACGCAGTATTTT. It yields the protein CASSAPSTDTQYF. The full variable domain, its missing parts supplied by reference TRBV9 and TRBJ2-3, is DSGVTQTPKHLITATGQRVTLRCSPRSGDLSVYWYQQSLDQGLQFLIQYYNGEERAKGNILERFSAQQFPDLHSELNLSSLELGDSALYFCASSAPSTDTQYFGPGTRLTVL.

V gene TRBV30 combines with J gene TRBJ2-5; TRBD1 might be the D (6 bases). CDR3 length: 13 residues. Per the germline V gene, CDR1 is GTSNPN and CDR2 is SVGIG (reference sequence). V lost 6 bases to trimming and J lost 4 bases, with 15 bases between them. DNA for the CDR3: TGTGCCTGCCACAGGGACGCGTTAGAGACCCAGTACTTC. Translated: CACHRDALETQYF.

This chain uses TRBV5-1 with TRBJ2-2; TRBD2 matches at 7 bases. Per the germline V gene, CDR1 is SGHRS and CDR2 is YFSETQ. This CDR3 spans 15 amino acids. J lost 7 bases, V lost 6 bases, and 12 bases had no gene match. CDR3 coding DNA: TGCGCCAGCACGAGACTAGCCGGGCCGGGCGGGGAGCTGTTTTTT. It specifies CASTRLAGPGGELFF.

The rearrangement uses TRBV27 and TRBJ2-1; D might be TRBD2 (5 bases). The V end lost 8 bases, the J end lost 0 bases, and 11 bases lay between the germline ends. The CDR3 sequence is 14 residues long. Per germline, CDR1 MNHEY and CDR2 SMNVEV (reference sequence). The CDR3 sequence: CASVGLNSYNEQFF. The CDR3 DNA is TGTGCCAGCGTCGGACTCAACTCCTACAATGAGCAGTTCTTC.

The gene calls are TRBV30 and TRBJ2-7; perhaps TRBD2 as D (6 bases). The V end lost 1 base, the J end lost 6 bases, and 13 bases lay between the germline ends. Germline V gives CDR1 GTSNPN, CDR2 SVGIG (reference sequence). The CDR3 has 13 amino acids. The CDR3 nucleotides are TGTGCCTGGAGTGCGGGAGAAGTTGCCGAGCAGTACTTC. As protein: CAWSAGEVAEQYF.

The rearrangement uses TRBV6-5 and TRBJ2-1, with 12 bases that match TRBD2. Germline CDR1 and CDR2: MNHEY and SVGAGI. V shed 2 bases, J shed 8 bases, and the junction held 7 bases outside the gene matches. The CDR3 loop spans 16 amino acids. CDR3 loop: CASSYRLAGGGYEQFF. The CDR3 DNA reads as TGTGCCAGCAGTTACCGGCTAGCGGGAGGGGGGTATGAGCAGTTCTTC.

This sequence joins TRBV5-1 and TRBJ2-3; the D gene is possibly TRBD1 (5 bases). Germline CDR1 reads SGHRS; CDR2 reads YFSETQ. The V and J ends lost 0 bases and 5 bases respectively, with 13 bases between them. This CDR3 comprises 15 residues. The CDR3 is CASSLEGAHGDTQYF. DNA for the CDR3: TGCGCCAGCAGCTTGGAAGGGGCACACGGAGATACGCAGTATTTT.

This rearrangement joins TRBV2 to TRBJ1-2, with 7 bases aligning to TRBD1. Looked up from germline, CDR1 is SNHLY and CDR2 is FYNNEI. The J segment lost 4 bases and the V segment lost 7 bases, leaving 9 bases of the junction unmatched. This CDR3 is 14 amino acids long. The CDR3 DNA is TGTGCCAGCAAGGGGGTAGGGGGCACCTATGGCTACACCTTC. As protein: CASKGVGGTYGYTF.

This clone has a single count. The rearrangement joins TRBV9 to TRBJ2-7, with 9 bases lining up with TRBD2. J gave up 1 base and V 3 bases, and 2 bases lay outside the gene matches. CDR1 is SGDLS and CDR2 is YYNGEE in the germline V gene. The CDR3 extends over 14 amino acids. This CDR3 is CASSASGRSYEQYF. Written as DNA, the CDR3 is TGTGCCAGCAGCGCCAGCGGGAGGTCCTACGAGCAGTACTTC.

The chain uses TRBV10-1 and TRBJ2-1, with D perhaps TRBD2 (6 bases). CDR1 and CDR2 (germline): WNHNN, SYGVQD (reference sequence). V lost 3 bases and J 6 bases, leaving 24 bases between the germline ends. This CDR3 has 18 residues. The CDR3 DNA follows: TGCGCCAGCAGTGAACACCTCGGGGGAGAGCCGGGGGTCAATGAGCAGTTCTTC. Translating it yields CASSEHLGGEPGVNEQFF.

V gene TRBV3-1 (or the pseudogene TRBV3-2) combines with J gene TRBJ1-4, with D tentatively TRBD1 (5 bases). CDR1 is LGHDT and CDR2 is YNNKEL in the germline V gene (reference sequence). This CDR3 has 12 residues. Trimming left V 1 base short and J 11 bases short, with 8 bases between. CDR3 residues: CASSQGTRKLFF. For the CDR3, the DNA is TGTGCCAGCAGCCAAGGGACAAGGAAACTGTTTTTT.

The CDR3 bases are TGTGCCAGCAGTGCTCTAGCTACTTCCTACGAGCAGTACTTC. This gives the protein CASSALATSYEQYF. The chain links TRBV2 to TRBJ2-7; weak D call: TRBD2 (5 bases). The CDR3 runs to 14 residues. V gave up 4 bases and J gave up 1 base, with 11 bases separating them. Germline assignment: CDR1 SNHLY and CDR2 FYNNEI.

This clone occurred once. The V call is TRBV6-5, the J call TRBJ2-4, with 11 bases lining up with TRBD1. V lost 6 bases to trimming and J lost 8 bases; unmatched junction nucleotides: 6. Germline loops: CDR1 MNHEY, CDR2 SVGAGI. The CDR3 has 14 residues. This chain's CDR3 is CASSSGQGADIQYF. CDR3 nucleotide sequence: TGTGCCAGCAGCTCAGGACAGGGGGCGGACATTCAGTACTTC.

The genes are TRBV5-4 and TRBJ2-1; 11 bases line up with TRBD2. This CDR3 has 17 residues. Germline CDR1 reads SGHNT; CDR2 reads YYREEE (reference sequence). Losses at the gene ends were 2 bases for V and 2 bases for J; bases not matched to a gene: 6. CDR3 sequence: CASSFDSGRATYNEQFF. Written as DNA, the CDR3 is TGTGCCAGCAGCTTTGATAGCGGGAGGGCCACCTACAATGAGCAGTTCTTC.